Following are 14 T cell receptor beta chains from one sample sequenced in a study of T cells expressing NK-cell markers. No DNA is given; TCRdb re-called the 5' RACE reads and lists each CDR3 protein once. This sample lists a few hundred thousand distinct CDR3 sequences; its ten largest clones have under 6.5%. Material: blood T cells: a sorted CD56 or NKG2C T cell subset, CD4+ or CD8+ T cells, or bulk PBMC T cells (not recorded which). These TCRs come from a man aged 18 to 69 in good health.

The chain links TRBV12-3 or TRBV12-4 to TRBJ2-7; TCRdb's D call of TRBD2 is untestable without DNA. The CDR3 is made up of 15 amino acids. CDR3: CASSGGPKSSYEQYF.

The J gene is TRBJ1-1, the V gene TRBV7-8; there is no DNA to check the TCRdb D call of TRBD1. The CDR3 length is 15 residues. Germline-derived CDR1 and CDR2 are SGHVS and FQNEAQ. The CDR3 region is CASSAGDRVDTEAFF.

The chain links TRBV2 to TRBJ2-7. The CDR3 sequence is 13 residues long. The germline gives CDR1 SNHLY, CDR2 FYNNEI. The CDR3 loop reads CASSAYPLYEQYF.

The chain has TRBV5-1 and TRBJ2-2. CDR1 SGHRS and CDR2 YFSETQ come from the germline V gene. The CDR3 loop spans 16 amino acids. The CDR3 sequence: CASSWPRLSDTGELFF.

This sequence joins TRBV5-5 and TRBJ2-1; no DNA is available, so the TRBD1 call from TCRdb remains unchecked. Germline assignment: CDR1 SGHKS and CDR2 YYEKEE (reference sequence). CDR3 length equals 15 residues. CDR3: CASRITGGGFNEQFF.

This sequence joins TRBV19 and TRBJ2-2; TCRdb names TRBD1, which stays unverified in the absence of DNA. The CDR3 is made up of 17 amino acids. Germline CDR1 is LNHDA and CDR2 is SQIVND (reference sequence). The CDR3 is CASSTGPRSTNTGELFF.

The chain employs TRBV4-2 and TRBJ2-1; the TCRdb D gene call, TRBD2, has no DNA to confirm it. Germline V gene lookup returns CDR1 LGHNA and CDR2 YNFKEQ. The CDR3 runs to 18 residues. CDR3 sequence reads: CASSQRSTRFSGYNEQFF.

The chain uses TRBV27 and TRBJ2-7; TCRdb selects TRBD1, and the lack of DNA leaves this call unchecked. This CDR3 spans 14 amino acids. Germline values: CDR1 MNHEY, CDR2 SMNVEV (reference sequence). CDR3 loop: CASSSPDKTYEQYF.

The chain joins TRBV27 to TRBJ1-1; the TCRdb D gene call, TRBD1, has no DNA to confirm it. This CDR3 contains 14 residues. Germline V gene data show CDR1 as MNHEY and CDR2 as SMNVEV (reference sequence). CDR3 protein: CASSLSGGLTEAFF.

This chain connects TRBV2 to TRBJ2-1; TCRdb returns TRBD2, unconfirmable since there is no DNA. The CDR3 contains 14 residues. Per germline, CDR1 SNHLY and CDR2 FYNNEI. This chain's CDR3 is CASSGRGRYNEQFF.

This sequence joins TRBV20-1 and TRBJ2-2; lacking DNA, the TRBD2 call made by TCRdb goes unchecked. This CDR3 contains 16 residues. CDR1 and CDR2 from the germline V gene are DFQATT and SNEGSKA (reference sequence). CDR3 in amino acids: CSARVLGGPHTGELFF.

The rearrangement links TRBV4-2 to TRBJ2-7; the TCRdb call, TRBD1, lacks DNA for checking. The CDR3 is 13 amino acids. CDR1 is LGHNA, CDR2 YNFKEQ, per germline. This CDR3 reads CASSQRQDYEQYF.

This chain connects TRBV20-1 to TRBJ1-2; TCRdb's D call, TRBD1, is unchecked because there is no DNA. Germline V CDR1 and CDR2: DFQATT, SNEGSKA (reference sequence). The CDR3 covers 17 residues. The CDR3 protein is CSARDGGVRKFNYGYTF.

V and J are TRBV20-1 and TRBJ2-3; TCRdb's D call, TRBD2, is unchecked because there is no DNA. Germline CDR1 and CDR2: DFQATT and SNEGSKA (reference sequence). The CDR3 sequence is 13 residues long. The CDR3 protein is CSARALPADTQYF.